This T cell receptor (beta chain) was found in a study of blood T cell repertoires in COVID-19. Study-wide context: Sites across the United States, Italy and Spain contributed samples from acute and convalescent COVID-19. T cells, B-cell-depleted T cells, or PBMCs provided the cDNA or gDNA that served as material.

In the source study's methods: Researchers report that nucleated cell counts were estimated from reference gene primer amplification. Profiled with immunoSEQ multiplex PCR; TCRdb holds only in-frame clones, not every one. V and J calls and clone size are copied from that table; D and trimming were computed from the DNA. The table has some 180,000 clones, roughly 80% seen once. The CDR3 spans 15 residues. Trimming cost V 6 bases and J 8 bases, with 22 bases left between them. Germline V gives CDR1 SNHLY, CDR2 FYNNEI. The clonotype was recovered from a human donor in a cohort sampled during active COVID-19. The rearrangement links TRBV2 to TRBJ1-2; D is ambiguous. Input material: peripheral blood. CDR3 nucleotide sequence: TGTGCCAGCAGCGAGCCCGGGAGTAACCCAAAGGGCTACACCTTC. Encoded protein: CASSEPGSNPKGYTF.